This TCR beta chain was documented in a study of preoperative IRX-2 immunotherapy in early breast cancer. This clone was picked up a small number of times. Noted treatment: preoperative locoregional IRX-2 cytokine immunotherapy. Patients received preoperative, locoregional IRX-2 cytokine immunotherapy in a phase Ib study. Assay: immunoSEQ multiplex PCR; the TCRdb copy retains only in-frame clones and omits some. Seen here are some 22,000 clones, over 75% observed once, and the top ten hold approximately 9.4%. Germline-derived CDR1 and CDR2 are KGHSH and LQKENI. The CDR3 covers 15 residues. V lost 2 bases, J lost 2 bases, and 0 bases stayed unmatched.

This receptor was identified in a human donor with breast cancer. This material consisted of tumor tissue, taken after IRX-2 immunotherapy. This chain connects TRBV18 to TRBJ1-2, with 12 bases aligning to TRBD1. CDR3 residues: CASSPGTGGNYGYTF. DNA for the CDR3: TGTGCCAGCTCACCAGGGACAGGGGGCAACTATGGCTACACCTTC.